Each of the 15 T cell receptor beta chains below was sequenced from the same sample in a study of CD8 T cells in Susac syndrome. Reverse transcription of about 0.5 to 1 ug RNA used random hexamers. One entry per CDR3 protein, called by TCRdb with MiXCR from the immunoSEQ multiplex PCR reads. The repertoire includes 150,000 to 200,000 distinct CDR3 sequences, more than 85% of them detected once, and roughly 0.15% sits in the top ten. Sample: CD8+ T cells from PBMCs. These receptor sequences come from a human donor with Susac syndrome.

V gene TRBV20-1 combines with J gene TRBJ2-7; D is perhaps TRBD2 (6 bases). Trimming took 0 bases from V and 6 from J, leaving 9 bases between them. This CDR3 spans 12 amino acids. Looked up from germline, CDR1 is DFQATT and CDR2 is SNEGSKA (reference sequence). Here the CDR3 DNA reads TGCAGTGCTAGAGAACTAGCTGCCGAGCAGTACTTC. It translates to CSARELAAEQYF.

The chain employs TRBV29-1 and TRBJ2-3; 10 bases match TRBD2. The germline V gene has CDR1 SQVTM and CDR2 ANQGSEA. The CDR3 is made up of 14 amino acids. V gave up 7 bases and J gave up 5 bases; unmatched junction bases: 9. DNA of the CDR3: TGCAGCGGTGCTAGCGGGAGTCTGTTAGATACGCAGTATTTT. Residues: CSGASGSLLDTQYF.

The chain recombines TRBV5-6 with TRBJ2-7; 9 bases fit TRBD1. Per the germline V gene, CDR1 is SGHDT and CDR2 is YYEEEE. The CDR3 is 16 amino acids. V gave up 0 bases and J gave up 2 bases; unmatched junction bases: 6. DNA of the CDR3: TGTGCCAGCAGCTTGGACTGGGGACAGGGTACCTACGAGCAGTACTTC. It specifies CASSLDWGQGTYEQYF.

This chain uses TRBV18 with TRBJ2-2, with D perhaps TRBD1 (6 bases). This CDR3 contains 16 residues. Trimming removed 5 bases at V and 1 base at J, with 14 bases between. Germline V gene sequence: CDR1 KGHSH, CDR2 LQKENI. The CDR3: CASSNQGTKNTGELFF. CDR3 nucleotide sequence: TGTGCCAGCTCAAACCAAGGGACAAAGAACACCGGGGAGCTGTTTTTT.

CDR3 in DNA: TGTGCCAGCAGTGTCCAGGGAGACTACGAGCAGTACTTC. Protein sequence: CASSVQGDYEQYF. J is TRBJ2-7 and V is TRBV12-3 or TRBV12-4; D may be TRBD1 or TRBD2 (5 bases each). Trimming cost V 5 bases and J 3 bases, with 11 bases left between them. The length of the CDR3 is 13 residues.

The V call is TRBV30, the J call TRBJ1-1; D unresolved. V gave up 0 bases and J gave up 6 bases, with 8 bases separating them. CDR1 and CDR2 from the germline V gene are GTSNPN and SVGIG (reference sequence). The CDR3 loop spans 12 amino acids. The CDR3, as DNA: TGTGCCTGGAGTGTGCGTTGGGCTGAAGCTTTCTTT. This gives the protein CAWSVRWAEAFF. The full variable domain, with the rest looked up from reference TRBV30 and TRBJ1-1, is SQTIHQWPATLVQPVGSPLSLECTVEGTSNPNLYWYRQAAGRGLQLLFYSVGIGQISSEVPQNLSASRPQDRQFILSSKKLLLSDSGFYLCAWSVRWAEAFFGQGTRLTVV.

The chain couples TRBV27 to TRBJ2-7; D call uncertain. With 2 bases removed from V and 4 bases from J, the gap between germline ends came to 12 bases. There are 14 residues in the CDR3. Per germline, CDR1 MNHEY and CDR2 SMNVEV (reference sequence). This CDR3 is CASSLTPLGYEQYF. CDR3 nucleotide sequence: TGTGCCAGCAGTTTAACCCCCCTCGGGTACGAGCAGTACTTC.

The genes are TRBV30 and TRBJ1-6; D possibly corresponds to TRBD1 (5 bases). This CDR3 contains 13 residues. V was pared by 7 bases and J by 5 bases, with 12 bases between. CDR1 and CDR2 from the germline V gene are GTSNPN and SVGIG (reference sequence). The DNA for the CDR3 is TGTGCCTCCTCGGCAGGGAATAATTCACCCCTCCACTTT. Its protein is CASSAGNNSPLHF.

CDR3 nucleotides: TGCAGTGCTAACCCTAATGGCTACACCTTC. Amino acids: CSANPNGYTF. The chain recombines TRBV20-1 with TRBJ1-2; D not certain. This CDR3 comprises 10 residues. Trimming pared 4 bases from V and 6 bases from J, leaving 6 bases between. CDR1 and CDR2 from the germline V gene are DFQATT and SNEGSKA (reference sequence).

This clonotype was counted once. V gene TRBV3-1 combines with J gene TRBJ2-1; 7 bases are shared with TRBD2. The CDR3 extends over 16 amino acids. Germline CDR1 LGHDT, CDR2 YNNKEL (reference sequence). J gave up 5 bases and V 4 bases, and 11 bases lay outside the gene matches. This CDR3 is CASSRKASGFNNEQFF. The CDR3 nucleotides read TGTGCCAGCAGCCGTAAGGCTAGCGGCTTTAACAATGAGCAGTTCTTC.

The V gene is TRBV20-1, the J gene TRBJ2-7; D not resolved. The ends were cut back, 0 bases at V and 5 bases at J, with 17 bases in the middle. This CDR3 has 15 residues. Germline V gene sequence: CDR1 DFQATT, CDR2 SNEGSKA (reference sequence). Here the CDR3 reads CSARDLGSGENEQYF. The CDR3 DNA reads TGCAGTGCTAGAGATCTAGGGTCAGGAGAGAACGAGCAGTACTTC.

The V call is TRBV7-8, the J call TRBJ2-1; 7 nucleotides line up with TRBD1. This CDR3 is 15 amino acids long. After removal of 1 base from V and 9 bases from J, the junction contained 9 bases not matched to a gene. Germline V gene lookup returns CDR1 SGHVS and CDR2 FQNEAQ. The CDR3 region has the DNA TGTGCCAGCAGCTTAGGTACAGGGGCTTGGACTGAGCAGTTCTTC. Encoded protein: CASSLGTGAWTEQFF.

The rearrangement joins TRBV29-1 to TRBJ1-1; 7 bases are shared with TRBD1. This CDR3 region has 17 residues. The junction had 10 bases not matched to a gene; V was cut back by 0 bases and J by 0 bases. Germline CDR1 reads SQVTM; CDR2 reads ANQGSEA. As DNA, the CDR3 is TGCAGCGTTGAAGATCAGGGGGACACCAGTATGAACACTGAAGCTTTCTTT. Residues: CSVEDQGDTSMNTEAFF.

This chain uses TRBV5-1 with TRBJ2-3, with 13 nucleotides matching TRBD2. The CDR3 length is 15 residues. Losses at the gene ends were 4 bases for V and 6 bases for J; bases not matched to a gene: 5. CDR1 is SGHRS, CDR2 YFSETQ, per germline. The CDR3 region has the DNA TGCGCCAGCAGCAGACTAGCGGGGGGCGGGGATACGCAGTATTTT. The encoded protein is CASSRLAGGGDTQYF.

This sequence joins TRBV7-9 and TRBJ1-2; 12 positions agree with TRBD1. The CDR3 is made up of 14 amino acids. Trimming took 6 bases from V and 4 from J; bases not matched to a gene: 3. Germline V gives CDR1 SEHNR, CDR2 FQNEAQ (reference sequence). This chain's CDR3 is CASRPGQGAYGYTF. The CDR3 DNA reads TGTGCCAGCAGACCGGGACAGGGGGCCTATGGCTACACCTTC.